This passage covers 6 T cell receptor beta chains from one sample sequenced in a study of blood T cell repertoires in COVID-19. Profiling relied on immunoSEQ multiplex PCR, and the TCRdb table lists in-frame clones only, not all of them. Seen here are around 130,000 clones, 77% observed once, and the top ten hold roughly 8.6%. Sequenced input: peripheral blood. All receptors come from a human donor in a cohort sampled during active COVID-19.

The chain joins TRBV7-9 to TRBJ2-7, with 8 bases identical to TRBD1. The germline V gene has CDR1 SEHNR and CDR2 FQNEAQ (reference sequence). J gave up 5 bases and V 1 base, and 7 bases lay outside the gene matches. The CDR3 spans 15 residues. The CDR3 loop reads CASSLGTGLSNEQYF. In DNA form, the CDR3 reads TGTGCCAGCAGCTTAGGGACAGGGCTGTCCAACGAGCAGTACTTC.

This sequence joins TRBV19 and TRBJ2-7; possible D gene TRBD1, 5 bases. The V gene lost 3 bases and the J gene lost 4 bases, with 13 bases spanning the gap. The CDR3 has 14 amino acids. Germline V CDR1 and CDR2: LNHDA, SQIVND (reference sequence). As DNA, the CDR3 is TGTGCCAGTAGTATCGCGCAGGGTGGTTACGAGCAGTACTTC. Protein sequence: CASSIAQGGYEQYF. Using reference TRBV19 and TRBJ2-7 for the parts outside the CDR3, the full variable domain is DGGITQSPKYLFRKEGQNVTLSCEQNLNHDAMYWYRQDPGQGLRLIYYSQIVNDFQKGDIAEGYSVSREKKESFPLTVTSAQKNPTAFYLCASSIAQGGYEQYFGPGTRLTVT.

There are a few counts of this clone. V and J are TRBV24-1 and TRBJ1-2; 7 bases map to TRBD1. CDR1 KGHDR and CDR2 SFDVKD come from the germline V gene. The J segment lost 8 bases and the V segment lost 3 bases, leaving 5 bases of the junction unmatched. This CDR3 is built from 13 residues. CDR3 in DNA: TGTGCCACCAGTGATCTGCAGGGGGAAGGCTACACCTTC. It is translated as CATSDLQGEGYTF.

The chain's CDR3 is CASSYQGNQPQHF. In nucleotides, the CDR3 is TGTGCCAGCAGCTATCAGGGAAATCAGCCCCAGCATTTT. The V call is TRBV7-9, the J call TRBJ1-5; a possible D gene is TRBD1 (5 bases). There are 13 residues in the CDR3. Trimming pared 4 bases from V and 4 bases from J, leaving 8 bases between. CDR1 and CDR2 (germline): SEHNR, FQNEAQ (reference sequence).

This clone is a singleton in its sample. The V and J genes are TRBV28 and TRBJ2-7, with 7 bases identical to TRBD1. This CDR3 spans 14 amino acids. J was trimmed by 5 bases and V by 3 bases; bases with no gene match: 7. Germline CDR1 and CDR2: MDHEN and SYDVKM. The chain's CDR3 is CASSFRQGIHEQYF. The CDR3 nucleotides are TGTGCCAGCAGTTTTAGACAGGGTATCCACGAGCAGTACTTC.

CDR3 in DNA: TGTGCCAGCAGTTTATCCTATGGGGGGAGCCACTACGAGCAGTACTTC. This codes for CASSLSYGGSHYEQYF. The chain has TRBV28 and TRBJ2-7; tentative D call: TRBD2 (6 bases). Per germline, CDR1 MDHEN and CDR2 SYDVKM. The CDR3 is made up of 16 amino acids. V was shortened by 1 base and J by 3 bases, with 16 bases between the two germline ends.